The 22 T cell receptor beta chains reported below all come from one sample, sequenced in a study of shared clonotypes between healthy human individuals. Positively selected for CCR7, the CD45RO-negative cells used as naive CD8 cells excluded terminally differentiated effector memory CD45RA+ cells. Assay: immunoSEQ multiplex PCR; the TCRdb copy retains only in-frame clones and omits some. The sample lists about 2 million clones, around 96% occurring once. The source material was naive CD8+ T cells sorted from blood. The origin of the receptors is a man younger than 35 in good health.

The chain links TRBV2 to TRBJ2-2, with unresolved D. The germline V and J ends were trimmed by 4 bases and 5 bases, with 5 bases remaining between them. The CDR3 loop spans 12 amino acids. Germline V lookup: CDR1 SNHLY, CDR2 FYNNEI. CDR3 residues: CASSVNTGELFF. The CDR3 coding sequence is TGTGCCAGCAGTGTCAATACCGGGGAGCTGTTTTTT.

This rearrangement joins TRBV7-8 to TRBJ1-1, with a possible D match to TRBD1 (6 bases). The CDR3 spans 14 residues. The germline V and J ends were trimmed by 5 bases and 8 bases, with 18 bases remaining between them. CDR1 SGHVS and CDR2 FQNEAQ come from the germline V gene. This chain's CDR3 is CASSQTLTGPEAFF. In DNA form, the CDR3 reads TGTGCCAGCAGCCAAACACTTACAGGGCCCGAAGCTTTCTTT.

CDR3: CASSGGVVAGVADTQYF. CDR3 nucleotides: TGCGCCAGCAGTGGAGGAGTGGTAGCGGGAGTGGCAGATACGCAGTATTTT. The chain employs TRBV10-2 and TRBJ2-3, with 9 nucleotides matching TRBD2. Germline trimming cut 4 bases from V and 4 bases from J; bases unmatched to any gene: 12. The V gene's germline CDR1 is WSHSY and CDR2 SAAADI. The CDR3 contains 17 residues.

The genes are TRBV7-9 and TRBJ2-7; 10 bases fit TRBD1. The trim removed 5 bases at V and 3 bases at J, leaving 13 bases unmatched. The CDR3 loop spans 17 amino acids. Germline values: CDR1 SEHNR, CDR2 FQNEAQ (reference sequence). CDR3 DNA: TGTGCCAGCAGCCCACCCAGGGCGGGACAGGGGTTCTACGAGCAGTACTTC. Translated, it gives CASSPPRAGQGFYEQYF.

To note about this clone: Different DNA sequences within this sample yield the same CDR3. V gene TRBV6-5 combines with J gene TRBJ1-2, with D hard to call. CDR1 is MNHEY and CDR2 is SVGAGI in the germline V gene. The CDR3 is 14 amino acids. Trimming left V 0 bases short and J 2 bases short, with 7 bases between. In DNA form, the CDR3 reads TGTGCCAGCAGTTACTCATACGGGAACTATGGCTACACCTTC. Its protein is CASSYSYGNYGYTF.

The chain is built from TRBV5-1 and TRBJ2-5, with D possibly being TRBD2 (5 bases). The CDR3 extends over 14 amino acids. Germline-derived CDR1 and CDR2 are SGHRS and YFSETQ. V lost 4 bases and J lost 3, with 13 bases in between. Here the CDR3 reads CASSPPTREETQYF. As DNA, the CDR3 is TGCGCCAGCAGCCCTCCCACGAGGGAAGAGACCCAGTACTTC.

This rearrangement joins TRBV4-3 to TRBJ1-1; D not certain. The V end lost 5 bases, the J end lost 1 base, and 8 bases lay between the germline ends. Germline CDR1 and CDR2: LGHNA and YSLEER. The CDR3 runs 13 residues. The CDR3 here is CASSVTRNTEAFF. The DNA of the CDR3 is TGCGCCAGCAGCGTTACAAGGAACACTGAAGCTTTCTTT.

Comment on this clone: This same CDR3 is encoded by further DNA sequences in the sample. The rearrangement links TRBV19 to TRBJ2-7; D unresolved. Germline-derived CDR1 and CDR2 are LNHDA and SQIVND (reference sequence). V lost 1 base to trimming and J lost 2 bases, with 6 bases between them. This CDR3 contains 13 residues. CDR3 bases: TGTGCCAGTAGTATAGGTACGGCCTACGAGCAGTACTTC. Translation gives CASSIGTAYEQYF.

The chain has TRBV5-8 and TRBJ2-3; 7 positions match TRBD2. The CDR3 is made up of 15 amino acids. The germline CDR1 and CDR2 sequences are SGHTS and YDEGEE. V lost 1 base and J lost 4; bases outside the gene matches: 6. The CDR3: CASSLSAGEADTQYF. Written as DNA, the CDR3 is TGTGCCAGCAGCTTGTCGGCGGGAGAAGCAGATACGCAGTATTTT.

J is TRBJ2-1 and V is TRBV27; 7 nucleotides line up with TRBD2. The junction had 4 bases not matched to a gene; V was cut back by 4 bases and J by 4 bases. CDR1 and CDR2 from the germline V gene are MNHEY and SMNVEV (reference sequence). The CDR3 loop spans 14 amino acids. The CDR3 bases are TGTGCCAGCAGTTCATGGGGGGGATACAATGAGCAGTTCTTC. Translation: CASSSWGGYNEQFF.

The chain has TRBV4-3 and TRBJ2-7; the D is unclear. Germline assignment: CDR1 LGHNA and CDR2 YSLEER. Trimming stripped 0 bases from V and 0 bases from J, with 9 bases between. This CDR3 contains 15 residues. CDR3 region: CASSQEATVSYEQYF. In DNA form, the CDR3 reads TGCGCCAGCAGCCAAGAAGCGACCGTCTCCTACGAGCAGTACTTC.

Regarding this clone: Compared with germline, one end of the junction differs, possibly owing to a read error. The same CDR3 also results from other DNA sequences found in this sample. V usage is TRBV7-9 and J usage is TRBJ1-6; D uncertain. This CDR3 contains 15 residues. CDR1 and CDR2 from the germline V gene are SEHNR and FQNEAQ (reference sequence). Written as DNA, the CDR3 is TGTGCCAGCAGTTTAGACGGGAACTATAATTCACCCCTCCACTTT. It is translated as CASSLDGNYNSPLHF.

This chain uses TRBV4-3 with TRBJ2-2; TRBD2 matches at 9 bases. The CDR3 is 17 amino acids. Losses at the gene ends were 0 bases for V and 7 bases for J; bases not matched to a gene: 9. Germline V gene lookup returns CDR1 LGHNA and CDR2 YSLEER. CDR3 amino acids: CASSQDGGLAGNGELFF. CDR3 nucleotide sequence: TGCGCCAGCAGCCAAGATGGTGGGCTAGCGGGGAACGGGGAGCTGTTTTTT.

Regarding this clone: Possible read error: a much larger clone is one base away. The V gene is TRBV30, the J gene TRBJ1-5, with D possibly matching TRBD1 (5 bases). CDR3 length: 14 residues. V was cut by 5 bases and J by 0 bases, with 11 bases left in between. Germline CDR1 GTSNPN, CDR2 SVGIG (reference sequence). The CDR3 region has the DNA TGTGCCTGGGGACACGAAAATAGCAATCAGCCCCAGCATTTT. Its translation: CAWGHENSNQPQHF.

As for this clone: An end of the junction differs from the germline gene, which may be a read error. The chain links TRBV4-1 to TRBJ2-5, with TRBD2 matching 13 bases. The CDR3 length is 16 residues. The germline V gene has CDR1 MGHRA and CDR2 YSYEKL. The CDR3 region is CASSQEASGLAGLWNF. The CDR3, as DNA: TGCGCCAGCAGCCAAGAAGCATCGGGACTAGCGGGGCTTTGGAACTTC.

The chain joins TRBV4-1 to TRBJ1-5, with 12 bases fitting TRBD1. The V gene's germline CDR1 is MGHRA and CDR2 YSYEKL. With 4 bases clipped from V and 3 bases from J, the junction kept 7 bases outside the gene matches. The CDR3 length is 17 residues. CDR3 DNA sequence: TGCGCCAGCAGCCGAGGGACAGGGGGCGCCTACAATCAGCCCCAGCATTTT. Translation: CASSRGTGGAYNQPQHF.

V usage is TRBV27 and J usage is TRBJ2-7; 8 bases are a match to TRBD2. Trimming cost V 3 bases and J 6 bases; bases outside gene matches: 7. Germline V gives CDR1 MNHEY, CDR2 SMNVEV (reference sequence). There are 14 residues in the CDR3. This chain's CDR3 is CASSFSGIDREQYF. CDR3 sequence (DNA): TGTGCCAGCAGTTTTAGCGGGATCGATCGCGAGCAGTACTTC.

The chain combines TRBV7-6 with TRBJ2-1; perhaps TRBD1 as D (5 bases). CDR1 is SGHVS and CDR2 is FNYEAQ in the germline V gene. The CDR3 contains 17 residues. V was cut by 1 base and J by 0 bases, with 13 bases left in between. CDR3 amino acids: CASSLGGGRSSYNEQFF. Written as DNA, the CDR3 is TGTGCCAGCAGCTTAGGGGGCGGACGGAGCTCCTACAATGAGCAGTTCTTC.

The V gene is TRBV27, the J gene TRBJ2-7; no definite D call. The germline gives CDR1 MNHEY, CDR2 SMNVEV (reference sequence). This CDR3 has 15 amino acids. With 2 bases removed from V and 3 bases from J, the gap between germline ends came to 14 bases. CDR3: CASSLSTAVDYEQYF. CDR3 nucleotides: TGTGCCAGCAGTTTAAGTACGGCGGTTGACTACGAGCAGTACTTC.

This sequence joins TRBV5-6 and TRBJ2-1; D gene unclear. CDR1 SGHDT and CDR2 YYEEEE come from the germline V gene. The CDR3 spans 13 residues. Trimming shortened V by 0 bases and J by 8 bases, and 9 bases separated the two germline ends. CDR3 residues: CASSLGHWDEQFF. CDR3 bases: TGTGCCAGCAGCTTGGGACATTGGGATGAGCAGTTCTTC.

The chain joins TRBV4-1 to TRBJ2-1; 13 nucleotides match TRBD2. The V gene's germline CDR1 is MGHRA and CDR2 YSYEKL. The ends lost 0 bases at V and 1 base at J; junction bases unmatched: 3. The CDR3 runs to 18 residues. The CDR3 spells CASSQETSGRSSYNEQFF. The CDR3 DNA is TGCGCCAGCAGCCAAGAGACTAGCGGGAGGTCATCCTACAATGAGCAGTTCTTC.

About this clone: This same CDR3 is encoded by further DNA sequences in the sample. The V gene is TRBV7-2, the J gene TRBJ2-5, with D tentatively TRBD2 (6 bases). V was shortened by 0 bases and J by 4 bases, with 9 bases between the two germline ends. Germline V lookup: CDR1 SGHTA, CDR2 FQGNSA. This CDR3 has 14 amino acids. The DNA for the CDR3 is TGTGCCAGCAGCTTAGCGGGGGGTACAGAGACCCAGTACTTC. It translates to CASSLAGGTETQYF.